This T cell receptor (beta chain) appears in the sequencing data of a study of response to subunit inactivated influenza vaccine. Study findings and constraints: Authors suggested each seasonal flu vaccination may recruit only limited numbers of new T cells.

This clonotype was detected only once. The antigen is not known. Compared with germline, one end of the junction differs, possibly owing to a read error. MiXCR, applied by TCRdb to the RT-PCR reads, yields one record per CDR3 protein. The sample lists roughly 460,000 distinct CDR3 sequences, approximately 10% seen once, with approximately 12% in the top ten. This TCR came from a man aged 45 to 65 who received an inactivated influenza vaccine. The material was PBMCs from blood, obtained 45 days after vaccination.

The CDR3 spells CASSGQGVNEKLSF. DNA of the CDR3: TGTGCCAGCAGCGGACAGGGGGTCAATGAAAAACTGTCTTTT. The genes are TRBV7-2 and TRBJ1-4, with 10 bases aligning to TRBD1. The CDR3 is made up of 14 amino acids. Germline assignment: CDR1 SGHTA and CDR2 FQGNSA.